This T cell receptor (beta chain) appears in the sequencing data of a study of blood T cell repertoires in COVID-19. Across the whole study: Sources were T cells, B-cell-depleted T cells, or PBMCs; the material itself was cDNA or gDNA.

Per the authors' pipeline: Reference gene primer amplification gave estimated nucleated cell counts. Libraries were prepared by immunoSEQ multiplex PCR; TCRdb keeps only in-frame clonotypes and omits some of them. V and J calls and clone size follow that table, whereas D and trimming were derived from the DNA. This sample carries some 220,000 clones, around 81% of them seen once, and the ten largest clones take around 13%. This CDR3 has 14 residues. Germline CDR1 KGHSH, CDR2 LQKENI. V lost 5 bases to trimming and J lost 3 bases, with 12 bases between them. The sample taken for sequencing was peripheral blood. The chain joins TRBV18 to TRBJ2-3, with D possibly TRBD1 on 6 matching bases. The clonotype originates from a human donor in a cohort sampled during active COVID-19. The CDR3 sequence: CASSSLGGTDTQYF. The CDR3 DNA reads TGTGCCAGCTCATCACTAGGGGGTACAGATACGCAGTATTTT.